The clone carrying this TCR beta chain showed up just a few times. Trimming removed 2 bases at V and 8 bases at J, with 13 bases between. There are 14 residues in the CDR3. The germline CDR1 and CDR2 sequences are ENHRY and SYGVKD. Per the authors' pipeline: Amplified reference gene primers provided the basis for estimating nucleated cell counts. The method was immunoSEQ multiplex PCR; TCRdb's version includes in-frame clones alone and lacks a portion of them. The D gene and trimming were derived from the DNA, and the V and J assignments and clone size from that table. The sample contains approximately 210,000 clones, about 83% of which appear only once. The data originate from a study of blood T cell repertoires in COVID-19.

This chain uses TRBV10-3 with TRBJ2-1; TRBD2 is a possible D gene (6 bases). Sequencing input: peripheral blood. This receptor was obtained from a woman in her sixties or seventies with active or convalescent COVID-19. CDR3 amino acids: CAISEGGSIDEQFF. The CDR3 nucleotides are TGTGCCATCAGTGAGGGGGGGAGTATAGATGAGCAGTTCTTC.